This entry features one TCR beta chain sequence. The sample comes from a study of CD8 T cells in Susac syndrome. Overall study: Roughly six sequenced Susac syndrome patients had clinically active disease, while eight were in remission.

RNA was extracted with the RNeasy kit, and a quantity of roughly 0.5 to 1 ug was reverse transcribed using random hexamers. Amplification of TCR beta CDR3 used immunoSEQ multiplex PCR across 54 Vbeta and 13 Jbeta. TCRdb reprocessed the immunoSEQ multiplex PCR reads via MiXCR and lists one record per CDR3 protein. The data show under 200,000 distinct CDR3 sequences, 94% seen once. Germline V gives CDR1 DFQATT, CDR2 SNEGSKA (reference sequence). CDR3 length: 15 residues. V was clipped by 4 bases and J by 5 bases; unmatched bases: 6. This chain joins TRBV20-1 and TRBJ1-5; 12 bases match TRBD1. This TCR was recovered from a human donor with Susac syndrome. The material sequenced was CD4+ T cells from PBMCs. CDR3 loop: CSATGTGGGHQPQHF. The CDR3 nucleotides are TGCAGTGCTACCGGGACAGGGGGCGGACATCAGCCCCAGCATTTT.